A single sample gave rise to the 11 T cell receptor beta chains below, sequenced in a study of shared clonotypes between healthy human individuals. It was CD45RO-negative cells, positively selected for CCR7, that made up naive CD8 cells, with terminally differentiated effector memory CD45RA+ cells excluded. Method: immunoSEQ multiplex PCR; TCRdb's copy keeps in-frame clones and lacks some. This sample yields hundreds of thousands of clones, of which 95% to 98% are seen a single time; around 0.3% belongs to the top ten. Sequencing was done on a sample of naive CD8+ T cells sorted from blood. These receptors originate from a man under 40 in good health.

The rearrangement uses TRBV4-1 and TRBJ2-7; 7 bases align to TRBD2. Germline lookup yields CDR1 MGHRA and CDR2 YSYEKL. With V trimmed by 1 base and J by 3 bases, 6 bases remained unmatched. This CDR3 region has 15 residues. The CDR3 DNA is TGCGCCAGCAGCCAAGTGGCTAGCGGTGACTACGAGCAGTACTTC. The encoded protein is CASSQVASGDYEQYF.

This chain uses TRBV27 with TRBJ2-1, with unresolved D. The CDR3 is 12 residues long. Germline CDR1 MNHEY, CDR2 SMNVEV (reference sequence). V shed 6 bases and J shed 9 bases, with 12 bases lying between them. The CDR3 reads CASSGYYAEQFF. CDR3 in DNA: TGTGCCAGCAGCGGGTATTACGCTGAGCAGTTCTTC.

The chain joins TRBV5-4 to TRBJ2-1; TRBD1 might be the D (6 bases). The CDR3 sequence is 15 residues long. From germline, CDR1 is SGHNT and CDR2 YYREEE (reference sequence). Trimming left V 0 bases short and J 5 bases short, with 12 bases between. The CDR3 reads CASSLEGEFDNEQFF. Here the CDR3 DNA reads TGTGCCAGCAGCTTGGAGGGGGAGTTCGACAATGAGCAGTTCTTC.

J is TRBJ2-7 and V is TRBV7-9; D call uncertain. CDR3 length equals 13 residues. CDR1 SEHNR and CDR2 FQNEAQ come from the germline V gene (reference sequence). Trimming cost V 8 bases and J 2 bases, with 13 bases left between them. In DNA form, the CDR3 reads TGTGCCAGCTCACGGCCAGGACCCTACGAGCAGTACTTC. Protein: CASSRPGPYEQYF.

The gene calls are TRBV29-1 and TRBJ2-5, with 7 bases aligning to TRBD2. V shed 0 bases, J shed 5 bases, and the junction held 9 bases outside the gene matches. This CDR3 comprises 15 residues. Germline V gene data show CDR1 as SQVTM and CDR2 as ANQGSEA. CDR3 amino acids: CSVEDPGREFETQYF. CDR3 DNA: TGCAGCGTTGAAGATCCGGGGAGGGAGTTCGAGACCCAGTACTTC.

The genes are TRBV27 and TRBJ2-1, with 9 bases fitting TRBD1. Germline assignment: CDR1 MNHEY and CDR2 SMNVEV (reference sequence). V lost 2 bases, J lost 6 bases, and 14 bases stayed unmatched. The CDR3 contains 18 residues. CDR3 amino acids: CASSLGPGTGTALNEQFF. CDR3 sequence (DNA): TGTGCCAGCAGTTTAGGTCCCGGGACAGGGACCGCACTCAATGAGCAGTTCTTC.

This clone was detected a few times. The chain employs TRBV14 and TRBJ2-7; TRBD1 is a possible D gene (7 bases). Germline CDR1 reads SGHDN; CDR2 reads FVKESK. The CDR3 sequence is 15 residues long. Trimming removed 5 bases from V and 2 bases from J, with 16 bases in between. This chain's CDR3 is CASSTVQGRPYEQYF. In nucleotides, the CDR3 is TGTGCCAGCAGCACAGTACAGGGGAGGCCCTACGAGCAGTACTTC.

This clone was detected only once. The chain couples TRBV28 to TRBJ2-6, with D maybe TRBD1 (5 bases). CDR1 and CDR2 (germline): MDHEN, SYDVKM. This CDR3 contains 15 residues. Trimming took off 6 bases at V and 3 bases at J, with 12 bases between the two ends. CDR3 in DNA: TGTGCCAGCAGACCTCAAACAGGTGGGGCCAACGTCCTGACTTTC. It yields the protein CASRPQTGGANVLTF.

The chain is built from TRBV7-9 and TRBJ2-2; 9 bases map to TRBD2. The V segment lost 9 bases and the J segment 5 bases; nucleotides outside the gene matches: 13. CDR3 length equals 16 residues. Germline CDR1 SEHNR, CDR2 FQNEAQ (reference sequence). The CDR3 sequence: CASSHPLAGWTGELFF. Written as DNA, the CDR3 is TGTGCCAGTTCCCACCCGCTAGCGGGATGGACCGGGGAGCTGTTTTTT.

The chain links TRBV4-1 to TRBJ1-3, with 8 bases matching TRBD1. V was pared by 2 bases and J by 4 bases, with 7 bases of the junction left unmatched. The CDR3 runs to 16 residues. Germline V gene data show CDR1 as MGHRA and CDR2 as YSYEKL. CDR3 loop: CASSQWTGRLGNTIYF. The CDR3 DNA reads as TGCGCCAGCAGCCAATGGACAGGGCGGCTCGGAAACACCATATATTTT.

This chain connects TRBV27 to TRBJ2-1; possible D gene TRBD1, 5 bases. V was clipped by 0 bases and J by 10 bases, with 19 bases between them. This CDR3 spans 16 amino acids. CDR1 and CDR2 from the germline V gene are MNHEY and SMNVEV (reference sequence). This CDR3 reads CASSLSEPSRVNEQFF. DNA of the CDR3: TGTGCCAGCAGTTTATCGGAACCTTCCAGGGTGAACGAGCAGTTCTTC.